Listed here are 4 T cell receptor beta chains from one sample, sequenced in a study of PD-1 blockade in mismatch repair-deficient tumors. TCRdb's copy holds only in-frame clones and misses some; the assay was immunoSEQ multiplex PCR. Of 38,000 or so clones listed, approximately 84% are singletons. The specimen comprised peripheral blood, sampled 75 to 85 weeks after starting pembrolizumab. The receptors were gathered from an adult with mismatch repair-deficient cancer.

The chain links TRBV9 to TRBJ2-3; no definite D call. This CDR3 spans 15 amino acids. The V gene lost 6 bases and the J gene lost 2 bases, with 16 bases spanning the gap. Germline V gene sequence: CDR1 SGDLS, CDR2 YYNGEE. CDR3 nucleotide sequence: TGTGCCAGCAACCCCCGGTGGCTCTTCACAGATACGCAGTATTTT. This encodes CASNPRWLFTDTQYF.

The J gene is TRBJ1-4, the V gene TRBV6-5; D not certain. From germline, CDR1 is MNHEY and CDR2 SVGAGI. This CDR3 has 16 residues. Trimming removed 2 bases at V and 5 bases at J, with 15 bases between. In nucleotides, the CDR3 is TGTGCCAGCAGTTACAGTTCTCCGGGCTGGAATGAAAAACTGTTTTTT. It translates to CASSYSSPGWNEKLFF.

The rearrangement joins TRBV4-3 to TRBJ2-7, with no clear D. V lost 4 bases and J 4 bases, leaving 17 bases between the germline ends. The CDR3 covers 15 residues. Germline-derived CDR1 and CDR2 are LGHNA and YSLEER. In DNA, the CDR3 is TGCGCCAGCAGCCCTTCAATCATAGGGCAATACGAGCAGTACTTC. This sequence encodes CASSPSIIGQYEQYF.

V gene TRBV21-1 combines with J gene TRBJ2-7; the table's D call, TRBD2, has no DNA check behind it. TRBV21-1 is a pseudogene segment. The CDR3 is made up of 14 amino acids. CDR3 in amino acids: CASSLAGEDSEQYF. The CDR3, as DNA: TGTGCCAGCAGCCTAGCGGGAGAAGACTCCGAGCAGTACTTC.